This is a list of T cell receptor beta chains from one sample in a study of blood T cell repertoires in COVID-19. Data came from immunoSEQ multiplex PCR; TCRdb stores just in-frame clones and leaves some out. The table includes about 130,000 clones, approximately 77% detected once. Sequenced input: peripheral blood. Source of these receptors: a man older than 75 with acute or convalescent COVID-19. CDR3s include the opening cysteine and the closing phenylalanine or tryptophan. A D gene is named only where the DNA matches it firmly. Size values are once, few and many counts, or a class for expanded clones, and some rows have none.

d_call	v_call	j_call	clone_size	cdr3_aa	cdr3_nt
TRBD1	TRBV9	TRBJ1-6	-	CASSTSGGLSSPLHF	TGTGCCAGCAGCACTTCAGGGGGCCTCTCTTCACCCCTCCACTTT
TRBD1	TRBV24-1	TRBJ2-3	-	CATSDRTGWADTQYF	TGTGCCACCAGTGACAGGACAGGGTGGGCAGATACGCAGTATTTT
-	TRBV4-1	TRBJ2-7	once	CASSQDPLTGNYEQYF	TGCGCCAGCAGCCAAGATCCCCTGACAGGAAACTACGAGCAGTACTTC
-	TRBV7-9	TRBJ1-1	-	CASSIMNTEAFF	TGTGCCAGCAGCATTATGAACACTGAAGCTTTCTTT
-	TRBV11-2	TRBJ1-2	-	CASSLGSNYGYTF	TGTGCCAGCAGCTTGGGCAGTAACTATGGCTACACCTTC
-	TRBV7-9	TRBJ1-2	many	CASSLLRGYTF	TGTGCCAGCAGCCTATTACGGGGCTACACCTTC
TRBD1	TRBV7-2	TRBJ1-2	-	CASSLGPGGNYGYTF	TGTGCCAGCAGCTTAGGACCAGGGGGGAACTATGGCTACACCTTC
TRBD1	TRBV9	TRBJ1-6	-	CASSAGQDNSPLHF	TGTGCCAGCAGCGCGGGACAGGATAATTCACCCCTCCACTTT
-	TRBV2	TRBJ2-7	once	CASSEQGPPYEQYF	TGTGCCAGCAGTGAGCAGGGCCCCCCCTACGAGCAGTACTTC
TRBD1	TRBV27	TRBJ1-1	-	CASSSGQVMNTEAFF	TGTGCCAGCAGTTCAGGACAGGTCATGAACACTGAAGCTTTCTTT
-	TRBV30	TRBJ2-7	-	CAWSKEVRGEQYF	TGTGCCTGGAGTAAAGAGGTGCGTGGAGAGCAGTACTTC
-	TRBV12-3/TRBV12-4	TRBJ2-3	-	CASSLATDTQYF	TGTGCCAGCAGCTTGGCCACAGATACGCAGTATTTT
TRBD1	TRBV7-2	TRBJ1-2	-	CASSFGGQGGGGYTF	TGTGCCAGCAGCTTCGGGGGTCAGGGGGGCGGAGGCTACACCTTC
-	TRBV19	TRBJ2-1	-	CASSIGATAGSSEQFF	TGTGCCAGTAGTATAGGAGCGACGGCTGGTTCGAGTGAGCAGTTCTTC
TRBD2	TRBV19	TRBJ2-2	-	CASSILAGGPTGELFF	TGTGCCAGTAGTATCCTAGCGGGGGGGCCCACCGGGGAGCTGTTTTTT
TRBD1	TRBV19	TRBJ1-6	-	CASSIEDRGNSPLHF	TGTGCCAGTAGTATCGAGGACAGGGGCAATTCACCCCTCCACTTT
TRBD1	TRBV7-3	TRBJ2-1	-	CASSSGTGVNEQFF	TGTGCCAGCAGCTCCGGGACAGGGGTCAATGAGCAGTTCTTC
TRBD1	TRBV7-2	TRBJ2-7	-	CASSPPGTGLGEQYF	TGTGCCAGCAGCCCGCCCGGGACAGGGCTTGGCGAGCAGTACTTC
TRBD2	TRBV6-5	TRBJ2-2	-	CATSSGETTGELFF	TGTGCCACCTCGAGCGGGGAGACCACCGGGGAGCTGTTTTTT
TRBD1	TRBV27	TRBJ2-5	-	CASSDYRDRGVETQYF	TGTGCCAGCAGTGACTACCGGGACAGGGGTGTAGAGACCCAGTACTTC
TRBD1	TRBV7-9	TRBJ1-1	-	CASSSGTGPNTEAFF	TGTGCCAGCAGCTCCGGGACAGGGCCGAACACTGAAGCTTTCTTT
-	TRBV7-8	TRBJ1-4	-	CASSLYGAPNFYELFF	TGTGCCAGCAGCTTATATGGAGCCCCGAATTTCTATGAACTGTTTTTT
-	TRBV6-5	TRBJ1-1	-	CASSLDSSMNTEAFF	TGTGCCAGCAGTTTGGACAGTTCCATGAACACTGAAGCTTTCTTT
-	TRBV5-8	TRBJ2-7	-	CASSYPGSSHEQYF	TGTGCCAGCAGCTACCCGGGATCTTCCCACGAGCAGTACTTC
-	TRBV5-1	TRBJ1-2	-	CASRAWQGPNYGYTF	TGCGCCAGCAGAGCGTGGCAGGGCCCTAACTATGGCTACACCTTC
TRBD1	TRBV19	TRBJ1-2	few	CASSPSAGQNYGYTF	TGTGCCAGTAGTCCCTCGGCGGGACAGAACTATGGCTACACCTTC
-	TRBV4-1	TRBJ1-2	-	CASSQDRADGYTF	TGCGCCAGCAGCCAAGATCGTGCAGATGGCTACACCTTC
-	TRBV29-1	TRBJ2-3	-	CSARPRAGHTDTQYF	TGCAGCGCACGCCCCAGGGCAGGGCATACAGATACGCAGTATTTT
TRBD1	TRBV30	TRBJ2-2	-	CAWSPSRDRGFYTGELFF	TGTGCCTGGAGTCCCTCCCGGGACAGGGGGTTTTACACCGGGGAGCTGTTTTTT
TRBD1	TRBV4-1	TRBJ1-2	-	CASSPQYPAKPTGWAYGYTF	TGCGCCAGCAGCCCGCAATACCCGGCTAAACCGACAGGGTGGGCCTATGGCTACACCTTC
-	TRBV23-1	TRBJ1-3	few	CASSQSQSTSSGNTIYF	TGCGCCAGCAGTCAATCCCAGAGTACTAGCTCTGGAAACACCATATATTTT
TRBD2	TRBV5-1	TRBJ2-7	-	CASSYSSGGAPYEQYF	TGCGCCAGCAGCTATTCTAGCGGGGGGGCCCCCTACGAGCAGTACTTC
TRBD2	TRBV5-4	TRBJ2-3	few	CASSFQVGSGEDTQYF	TGTGCCAGCAGCTTCCAGGTTGGTAGCGGGGAAGATACGCAGTATTTT
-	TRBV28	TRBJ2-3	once	CASSFQKGAFTDTQYF	TGTGCCAGCAGTTTTCAAAAAGGGGCCTTCACAGATACGCAGTATTTT
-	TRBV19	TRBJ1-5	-	CASSWDWHQPQHF	TGTGCCAGTTCTTGGGACTGGCATCAGCCCCAGCATTTT
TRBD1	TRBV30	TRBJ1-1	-	CARRDRGITEAFF	TGTGCCCGGCGAGACAGGGGCATAACTGAAGCTTTCTTT
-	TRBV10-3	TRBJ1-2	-	CAISEQTRGYTF	TGTGCCATCAGTGAGCAGACACGAGGCTACACCTTC
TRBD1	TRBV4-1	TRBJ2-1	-	CASSKRTGHSNEQFF	TGCGCCAGCAGCAAACGGACAGGCCATAGCAATGAGCAGTTCTTC
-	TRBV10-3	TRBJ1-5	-	CAISESKRGWGQPQHF	TGTGCCATCAGTGAGTCGAAGCGGGGATGGGGGCAGCCCCAGCATTTT
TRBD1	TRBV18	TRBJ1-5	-	CASSEGQNNQPQHF	TGTGCCAGCTCGGAGGGACAGAACAATCAGCCCCAGCATTTT
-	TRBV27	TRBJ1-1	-	CASSRAGENTEAFF	TGTGCCAGCAGCCGGGCGGGAGAGAACACTGAAGCTTTCTTT
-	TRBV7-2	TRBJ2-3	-	CASSYSLGGATDTQYF	TGTGCCAGCAGCTACTCTTTAGGGGGGGCCACAGATACGCAGTATTTT